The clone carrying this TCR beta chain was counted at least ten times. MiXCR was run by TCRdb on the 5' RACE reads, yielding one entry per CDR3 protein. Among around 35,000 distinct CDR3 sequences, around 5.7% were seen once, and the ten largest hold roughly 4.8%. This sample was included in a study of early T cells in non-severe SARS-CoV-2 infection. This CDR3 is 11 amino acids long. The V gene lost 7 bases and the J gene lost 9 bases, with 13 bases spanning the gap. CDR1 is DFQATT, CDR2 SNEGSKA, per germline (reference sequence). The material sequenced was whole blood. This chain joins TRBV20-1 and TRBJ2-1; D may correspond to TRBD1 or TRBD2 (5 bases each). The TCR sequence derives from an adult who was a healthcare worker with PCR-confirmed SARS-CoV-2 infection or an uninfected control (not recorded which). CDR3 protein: CSVPVGVEQFF. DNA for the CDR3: TGCAGTGTACCGGTGGGGGTTGAGCAGTTCTTC.